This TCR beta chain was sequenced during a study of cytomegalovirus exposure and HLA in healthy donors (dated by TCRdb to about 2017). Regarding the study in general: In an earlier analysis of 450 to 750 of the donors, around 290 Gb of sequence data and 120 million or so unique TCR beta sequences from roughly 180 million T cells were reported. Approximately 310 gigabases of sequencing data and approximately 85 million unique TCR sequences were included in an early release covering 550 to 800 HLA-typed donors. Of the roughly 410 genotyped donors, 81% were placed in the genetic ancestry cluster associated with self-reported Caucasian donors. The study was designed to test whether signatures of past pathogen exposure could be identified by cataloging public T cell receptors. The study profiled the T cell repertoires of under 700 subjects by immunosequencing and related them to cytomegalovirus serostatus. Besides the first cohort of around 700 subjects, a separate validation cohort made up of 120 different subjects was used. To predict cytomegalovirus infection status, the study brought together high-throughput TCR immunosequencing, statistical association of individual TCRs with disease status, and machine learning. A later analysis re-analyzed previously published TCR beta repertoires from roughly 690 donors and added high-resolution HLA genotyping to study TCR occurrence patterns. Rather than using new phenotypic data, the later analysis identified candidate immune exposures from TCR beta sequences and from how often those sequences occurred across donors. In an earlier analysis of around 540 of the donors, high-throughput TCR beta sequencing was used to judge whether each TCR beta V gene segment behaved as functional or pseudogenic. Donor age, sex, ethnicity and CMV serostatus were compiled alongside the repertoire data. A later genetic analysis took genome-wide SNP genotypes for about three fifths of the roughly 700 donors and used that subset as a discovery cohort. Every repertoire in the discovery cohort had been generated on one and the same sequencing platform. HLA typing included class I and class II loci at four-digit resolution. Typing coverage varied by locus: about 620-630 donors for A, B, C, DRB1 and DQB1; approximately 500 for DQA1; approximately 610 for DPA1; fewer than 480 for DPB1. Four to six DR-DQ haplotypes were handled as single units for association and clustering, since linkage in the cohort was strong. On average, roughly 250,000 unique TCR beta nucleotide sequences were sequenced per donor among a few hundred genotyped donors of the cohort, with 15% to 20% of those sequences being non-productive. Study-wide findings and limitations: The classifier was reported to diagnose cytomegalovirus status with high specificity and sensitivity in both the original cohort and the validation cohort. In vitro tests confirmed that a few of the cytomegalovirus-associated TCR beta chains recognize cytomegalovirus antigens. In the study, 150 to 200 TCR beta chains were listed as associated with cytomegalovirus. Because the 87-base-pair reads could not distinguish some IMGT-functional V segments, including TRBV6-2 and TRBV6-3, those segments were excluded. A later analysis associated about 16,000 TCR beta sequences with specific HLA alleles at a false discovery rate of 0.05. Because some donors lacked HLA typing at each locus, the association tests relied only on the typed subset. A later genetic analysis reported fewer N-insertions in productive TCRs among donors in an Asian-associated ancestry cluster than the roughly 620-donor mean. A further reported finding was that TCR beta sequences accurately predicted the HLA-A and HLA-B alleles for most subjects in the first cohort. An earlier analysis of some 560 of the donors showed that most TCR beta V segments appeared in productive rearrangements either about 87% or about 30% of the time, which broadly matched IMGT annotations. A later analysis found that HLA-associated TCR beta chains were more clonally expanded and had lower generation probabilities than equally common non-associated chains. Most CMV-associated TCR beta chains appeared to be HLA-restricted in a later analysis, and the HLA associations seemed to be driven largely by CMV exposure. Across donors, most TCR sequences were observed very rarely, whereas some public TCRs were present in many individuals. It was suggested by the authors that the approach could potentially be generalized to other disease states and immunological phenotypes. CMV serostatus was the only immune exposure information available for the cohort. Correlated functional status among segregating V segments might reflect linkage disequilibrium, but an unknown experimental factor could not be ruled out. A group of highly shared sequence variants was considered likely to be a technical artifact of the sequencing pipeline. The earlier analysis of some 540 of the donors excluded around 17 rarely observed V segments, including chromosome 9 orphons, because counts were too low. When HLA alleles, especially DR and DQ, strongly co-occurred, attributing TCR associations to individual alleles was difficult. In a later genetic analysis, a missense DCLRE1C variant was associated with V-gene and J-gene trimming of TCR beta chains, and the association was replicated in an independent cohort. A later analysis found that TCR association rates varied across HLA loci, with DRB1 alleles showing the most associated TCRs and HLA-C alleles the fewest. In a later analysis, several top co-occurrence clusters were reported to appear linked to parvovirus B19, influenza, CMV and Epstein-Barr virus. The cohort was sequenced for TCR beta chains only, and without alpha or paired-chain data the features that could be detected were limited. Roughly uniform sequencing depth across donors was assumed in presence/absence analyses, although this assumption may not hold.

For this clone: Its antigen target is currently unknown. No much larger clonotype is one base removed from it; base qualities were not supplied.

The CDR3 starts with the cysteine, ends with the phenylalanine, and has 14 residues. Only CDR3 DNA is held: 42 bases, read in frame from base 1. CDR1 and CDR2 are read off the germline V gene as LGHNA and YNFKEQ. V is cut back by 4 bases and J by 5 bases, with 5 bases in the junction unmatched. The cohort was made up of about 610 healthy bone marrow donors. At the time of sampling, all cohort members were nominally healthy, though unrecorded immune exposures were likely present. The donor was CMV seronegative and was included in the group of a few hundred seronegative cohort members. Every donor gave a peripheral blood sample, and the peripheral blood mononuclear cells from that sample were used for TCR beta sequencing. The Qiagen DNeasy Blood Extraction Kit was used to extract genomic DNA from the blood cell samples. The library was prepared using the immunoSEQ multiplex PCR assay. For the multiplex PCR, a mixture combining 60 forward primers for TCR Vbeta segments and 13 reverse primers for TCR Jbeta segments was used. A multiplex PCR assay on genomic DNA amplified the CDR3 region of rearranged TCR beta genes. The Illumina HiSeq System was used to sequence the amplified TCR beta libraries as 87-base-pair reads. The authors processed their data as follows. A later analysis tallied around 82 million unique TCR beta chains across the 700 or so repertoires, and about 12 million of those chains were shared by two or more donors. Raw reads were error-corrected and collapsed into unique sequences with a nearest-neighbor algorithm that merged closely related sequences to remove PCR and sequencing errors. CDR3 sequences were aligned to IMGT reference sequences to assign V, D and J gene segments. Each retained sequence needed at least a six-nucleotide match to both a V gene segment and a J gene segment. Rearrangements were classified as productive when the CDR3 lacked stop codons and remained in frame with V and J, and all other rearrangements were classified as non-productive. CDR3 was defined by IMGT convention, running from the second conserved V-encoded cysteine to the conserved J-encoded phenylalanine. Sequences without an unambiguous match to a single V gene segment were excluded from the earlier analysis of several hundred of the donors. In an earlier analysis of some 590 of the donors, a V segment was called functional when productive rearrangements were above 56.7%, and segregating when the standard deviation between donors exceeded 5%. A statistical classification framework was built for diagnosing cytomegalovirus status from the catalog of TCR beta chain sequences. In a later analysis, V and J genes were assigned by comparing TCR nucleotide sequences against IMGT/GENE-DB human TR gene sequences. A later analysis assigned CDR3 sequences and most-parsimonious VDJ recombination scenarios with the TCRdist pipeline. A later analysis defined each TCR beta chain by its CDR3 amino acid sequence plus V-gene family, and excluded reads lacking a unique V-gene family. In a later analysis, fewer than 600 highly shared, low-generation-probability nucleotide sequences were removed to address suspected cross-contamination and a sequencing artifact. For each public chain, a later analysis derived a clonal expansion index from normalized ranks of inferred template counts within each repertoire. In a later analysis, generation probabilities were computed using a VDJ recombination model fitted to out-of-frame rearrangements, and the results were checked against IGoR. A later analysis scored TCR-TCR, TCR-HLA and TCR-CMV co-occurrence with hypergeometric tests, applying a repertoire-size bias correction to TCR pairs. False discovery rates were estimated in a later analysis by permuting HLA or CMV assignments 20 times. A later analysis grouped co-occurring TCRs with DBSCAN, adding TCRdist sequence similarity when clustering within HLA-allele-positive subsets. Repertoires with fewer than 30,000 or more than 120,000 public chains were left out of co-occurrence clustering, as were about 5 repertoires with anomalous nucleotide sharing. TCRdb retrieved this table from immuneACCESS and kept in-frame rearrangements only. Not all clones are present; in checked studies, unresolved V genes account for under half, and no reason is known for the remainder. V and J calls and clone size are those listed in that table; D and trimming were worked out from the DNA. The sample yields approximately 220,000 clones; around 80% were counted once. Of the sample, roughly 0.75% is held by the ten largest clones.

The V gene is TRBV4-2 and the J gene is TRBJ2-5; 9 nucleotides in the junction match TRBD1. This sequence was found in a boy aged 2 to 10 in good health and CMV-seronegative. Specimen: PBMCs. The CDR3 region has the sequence CASSRGQGEETQYF. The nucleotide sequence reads TGTGCCAGCAGCCGGGGACAGGGAGAGGAGACCCAGTACTTC.